The 13 T cell receptor beta chains below all came from one sample that was sequenced in a study of OX40 agonist ivuxolimab in advanced cancers. Method: immunoSEQ multiplex PCR; TCRdb's copy keeps in-frame clones and lacks some. The sample holds about 17,000 clones, about 89% seen once. The material sequenced was CD4+ or CD8+ T cells sorted from blood, taken in a trial of the OX40 agonist ivuxolimab. These receptors were obtained from an adult with an advanced solid tumor such as melanoma, head and neck, liver or kidney cancer.

The chain joins TRBV7-2 to TRBJ1-2, with a weak D call TRBD1 (6 bases). The ends were cut back, 1 base at V and 6 bases at J, with 15 bases in the middle. This CDR3 comprises 15 residues. Per the germline V gene, CDR1 is SGHTA and CDR2 is FQGNSA. The CDR3 DNA reads TGTGCCAGCAGCTTAGGGCCGGGGGCCAAAGATGGCTACACCTTC. It codes for CASSLGPGAKDGYTF.

The CDR3 DNA is TGTGCCAGCAGTTTATCACCCGCGTTGAGCACAGATACGCAGTATTTT. It yields the protein CASSLSPALSTDTQYF. The J gene is TRBJ2-3, the V gene TRBV27; D unresolved. CDR3 length: 16 residues. V was clipped by 0 bases and J by 0 bases, with 10 bases between them. The germline gives CDR1 MNHEY, CDR2 SMNVEV (reference sequence).

The chain couples TRBV6-4 to TRBJ2-1; 8 positions match TRBD1. This CDR3 comprises 15 residues. The germline V gene has CDR1 MRHNA and CDR2 SNTAGT. V shed 3 bases and J 6 bases; nucleotides not matched to a gene: 7. Written as DNA, the CDR3 is TGTGCCAGCAGTGAAATGGGACAGGTCCCCAATGAGCAGTTCTTC. Translated: CASSEMGQVPNEQFF.

This chain links TRBV27 with TRBJ1-3; weak D call: TRBD1 (5 bases). CDR3 length: 22 amino acids. CDR1 is MNHEY and CDR2 is SMNVEV in the germline V gene (reference sequence). Trimming took off 8 bases at V and 0 bases at J, with 35 bases between the two ends. CDR3 amino acids: CASVPLPPYGRRRDDSGNTIYF. In DNA form, the CDR3 reads TGTGCCAGCGTACCTCTGCCCCCGTATGGTAGGCGGCGGGACGACTCTGGAAACACCATATATTTT.

This clone has only a few counts. V is TRBV7-6 and J is TRBJ2-7; 16 bases align to TRBD2. Germline lookup yields CDR1 SGHVS and CDR2 FNYEAQ. This CDR3 region has 19 residues. The V and J ends lost 1 base and 7 bases, in that order; junction bases with no gene match: 13. The CDR3 sequence: CASSLVGLAGGPQAYEQYF. The CDR3 nucleotides read TGTGCCAGCAGCTTAGTGGGACTAGCGGGAGGGCCCCAAGCTTATGAGCAGTACTTC.

The rearrangement links TRBV6-5 to TRBJ1-1; D is uncertain. CDR1 is MNHEY and CDR2 is SVGAGI in the germline V gene. Trimming removed 4 bases at V and 1 base at J, with 10 bases between. The CDR3 has 14 amino acids. The CDR3 DNA is TGTGCCAGCAGTTTTCGTCAGCAGAACACTGAAGCTTTCTTT. It encodes CASSFRQQNTEAFF.

This chain uses TRBV9 with TRBJ1-1; 7 bases map to TRBD1. Germline CDR1 and CDR2: SGDLS and YYNGEE. CDR3 size: 13 residues. J lost 1 base, V lost 3 bases, and 0 bases had no gene match. CDR3 region: CASSGQGNTEAFF. The CDR3 DNA is TGTGCCAGCAGCGGACAGGGGAACACTGAAGCTTTCTTT.

This chain links TRBV6-5 with TRBJ1-2, with a possible D match to TRBD1 (5 bases). The CDR3 is 11 residues long. V was clipped by 9 bases and J by 2 bases, with 7 bases between them. In germline, CDR1 is MNHEY, CDR2 SVGAGI. CDR3 amino acids: CASYRNYGYTF. The CDR3, as DNA: TGTGCCAGTTACAGGAACTATGGCTACACCTTC.

This rearrangement joins TRBV30 to TRBJ2-3; TRBD1 matches 9 bases. This CDR3 has 14 amino acids. Germline loops: CDR1 GTSNPN, CDR2 SVGIG (reference sequence). The V segment lost 2 bases and the J segment 4 bases; nucleotides outside the gene matches: 4. The CDR3 nucleotides are TGTGCCTGGAGTTGGGACAGGGTTGCAGATACGCAGTATTTT. Protein product: CAWSWDRVADTQYF.

This clone has more than one count but fewer than ten. The V gene is TRBV28, the J gene TRBJ1-2; D gene unclear. Germline V lookup: CDR1 MDHEN, CDR2 SYDVKM. Trimming left V 6 bases short and J 8 bases short, with 7 bases between. The CDR3 loop spans 10 amino acids. The chain's CDR3 is CASRAGGYTF. The CDR3 DNA is TGTGCCAGCAGAGCGGGAGGCTACACCTTC.

The chain employs TRBV7-9 and TRBJ1-1; D is possibly TRBD1 (5 bases). Trimming left V 5 bases short and J 1 base short, with 11 bases between. The germline V gene encodes CDR1 SEHNR and CDR2 FQNEAQ (reference sequence). The length of the CDR3 is 14 residues. This chain's CDR3 is CASSTGGGNTEAFF. The DNA for the CDR3 is TGTGCCAGCAGCACCGGGGGTGGGAACACTGAAGCTTTCTTT. Full variable domain (rest looked up from reference TRBV7-9 and TRBJ1-1): DTGVSQNPRHKITKRGQNVTFRCDPISEHNRLYWYRQTLGQGPEFLTYFQNEAQLEKSRLLSDRFSAERPKGSFSTLEIQRTEQGDSAMYLCASSTGGGNTEAFFGQGTRLTVV.

The V call is TRBV7-6, the J call TRBJ2-7; D gene ambiguous. V lost 0 bases and J lost 1, with 13 bases in between. Per the germline V gene, CDR1 is SGHVS and CDR2 is FNYEAQ. CDR3 length: 16 residues. The CDR3 DNA reads as TGTGCCAGCAGCTTAGCGGACGGAGTCCCATCCTACGAGCAGTACTTC. It yields the protein CASSLADGVPSYEQYF.

V usage is TRBV11-1 and J usage is TRBJ2-7, with 8 positions matching TRBD2. Germline trimming cut 0 bases from V and 5 bases from J; bases unmatched to any gene: 9. Germline CDR1 SGHAT, CDR2 FQDESV (reference sequence). The CDR3 length is 16 residues. CDR3 DNA sequence: TGTGCCAGCAGCTTAGCAGGTCAGCGGGGGAGAAACGAGCAGTACTTC. Translation gives CASSLAGQRGRNEQYF.